This T cell receptor beta chain emerged from a study of blood T cell repertoires in COVID-19. The CDR3 is 13 residues long. Trimming left V 3 bases short and J 7 bases short, with 12 bases between. The V gene's germline CDR1 is MDHEN and CDR2 SYDVKM. Original methodology: The assay estimated nucleated cells by amplifying reference gene primers. The repertoire was sequenced with immunoSEQ multiplex PCR; TCRdb's copy has only in-frame clones and lacks some. V and J calls and clone size are copied from that table; D and trimming were computed from the DNA. The sample holds some 300,000 clones, approximately 89% seen once.

This receptor was taken from a woman under 40 with COVID-19, enrolled during active disease. Sequencing was carried out using peripheral blood. The chain combines TRBV28 with TRBJ1-2; D remains ambiguous. The CDR3 loop reads CASSFQSSGGYTF. The CDR3 nucleotides are TGTGCCAGCAGTTTCCAGTCCTCTGGTGGCTACACCTTC.